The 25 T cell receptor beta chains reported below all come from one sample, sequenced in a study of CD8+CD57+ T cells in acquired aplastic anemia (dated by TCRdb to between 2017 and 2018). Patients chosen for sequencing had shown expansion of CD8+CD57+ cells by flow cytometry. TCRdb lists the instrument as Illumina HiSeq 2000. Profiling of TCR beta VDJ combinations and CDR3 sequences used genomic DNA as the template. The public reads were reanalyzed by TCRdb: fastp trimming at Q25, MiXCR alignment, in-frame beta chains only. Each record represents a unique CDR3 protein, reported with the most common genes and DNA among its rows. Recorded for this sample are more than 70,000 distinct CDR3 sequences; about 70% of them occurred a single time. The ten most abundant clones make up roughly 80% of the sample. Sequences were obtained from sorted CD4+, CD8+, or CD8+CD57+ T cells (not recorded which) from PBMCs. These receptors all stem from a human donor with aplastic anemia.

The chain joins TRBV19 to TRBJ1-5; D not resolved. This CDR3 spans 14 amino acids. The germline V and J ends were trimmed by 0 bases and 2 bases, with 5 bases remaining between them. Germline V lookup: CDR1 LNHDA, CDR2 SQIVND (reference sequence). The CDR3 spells CASSIEEGNQPQHF. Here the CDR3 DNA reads TGTGCCAGTAGTATAGAGGAAGGCAATCAGCCCCAGCATTTT.

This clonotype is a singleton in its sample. The CDR3 is CASSVGAGGANNEQFF. In nucleotides, the CDR3 is TGTGCCAGCAGCGTAGGGGCAGGGGGCGCGAACAATGAGCAGTTCTTC. The chain uses TRBV9 and TRBJ2-1; 8 bases map to TRBD1. Germline assignment: CDR1 SGDLS and CDR2 YYNGEE. The CDR3 totals 16 residues. After removal of 0 bases from V and 5 bases from J, the junction contained 7 bases not matched to a gene.

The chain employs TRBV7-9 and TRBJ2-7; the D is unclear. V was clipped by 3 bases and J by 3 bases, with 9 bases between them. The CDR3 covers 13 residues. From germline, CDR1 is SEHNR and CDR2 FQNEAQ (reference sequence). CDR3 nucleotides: TGTGCCAGCAGCTTCCGGTGGAACTACGAGCAGTACTTC. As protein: CASSFRWNYEQYF.

DNA of the CDR3: TGTGCCGTGACGGGGCTGAACACCGGGGAGCTGTTTTTT. This translates into CAVTGLNTGELFF. This chain uses TRBV10-3 with TRBJ2-2, with D perhaps given as TRBD1 or TRBD2 (5 bases each). Trimming left V 11 bases short and J 1 base short, with 11 bases between. Germline loops: CDR1 ENHRY, CDR2 SYGVKD. This CDR3 has 13 residues.

CDR3 in amino acids: CSALGQGSSLSKYF. For the CDR3, the DNA is TGCAGTGCTTTAGGACAGGGGAGCTCCCTTAGCAAGTACTTC. The chain joins TRBV20-1 to TRBJ2-7; the match to TRBD1 covers 9 bases. The V gene's germline CDR1 is DFQATT and CDR2 SNEGSKA (reference sequence). The CDR3 is 14 amino acids. Trimming cost V 5 bases and J 11 bases; bases outside gene matches: 16.

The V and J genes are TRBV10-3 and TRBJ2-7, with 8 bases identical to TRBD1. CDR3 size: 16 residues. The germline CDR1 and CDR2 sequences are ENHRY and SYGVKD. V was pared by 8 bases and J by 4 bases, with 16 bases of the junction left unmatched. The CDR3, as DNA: TGTGCCATCGGTGCCGACAGGGGATCTCGGTCTTACGAGCAGTACTTC. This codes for CAIGADRGSRSYEQYF.

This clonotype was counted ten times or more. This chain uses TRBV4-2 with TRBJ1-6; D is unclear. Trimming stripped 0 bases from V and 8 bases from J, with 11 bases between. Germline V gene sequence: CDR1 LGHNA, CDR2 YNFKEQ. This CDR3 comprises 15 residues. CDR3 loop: CASSQDSSGDSPLHF. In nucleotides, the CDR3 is TGTGCCAGCAGCCAAGACAGCAGCGGGGATTCACCCCTCCACTTT.

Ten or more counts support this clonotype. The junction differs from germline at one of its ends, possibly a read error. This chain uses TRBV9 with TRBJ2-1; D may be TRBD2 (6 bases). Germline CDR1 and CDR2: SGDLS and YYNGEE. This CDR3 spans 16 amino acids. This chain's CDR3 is CASSSRADTGLWSSVF. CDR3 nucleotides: TGTGCCAGCAGCTCCCGGGCCGATACGGGACTCTGGTCGTCGGTCTTC.

The CDR3 here is CAKRTSWTQYF. The CDR3 bases are TGTGCCAAGAGGACCAGCTGGACCCAGTACTTC. V and J are TRBV19 and TRBJ2-5, with D unclear. CDR3 length: 11 amino acids. CDR1 LNHDA and CDR2 SQIVND come from the germline V gene (reference sequence). V was shortened by 10 bases and J by 7 bases, with 13 bases between the two germline ends.

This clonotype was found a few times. The CDR3 sequence is CATSDLQGARETQYF. The DNA of the CDR3 is TGTGCCACCAGTGATTTACAGGGGGCGCGGGAGACCCAGTACTTC. V gene TRBV24-1 combines with J gene TRBJ2-5, with 9 bases matching TRBD1. Germline CDR1 and CDR2: KGHDR and SFDVKD. Germline trimming cut 1 base from V and 5 bases from J; bases unmatched to any gene: 4. The CDR3 is 15 amino acids.

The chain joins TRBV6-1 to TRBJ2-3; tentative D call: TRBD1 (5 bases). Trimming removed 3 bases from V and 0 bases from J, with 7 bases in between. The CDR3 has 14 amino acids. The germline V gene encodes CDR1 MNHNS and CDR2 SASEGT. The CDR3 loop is CASSDYRSTDTQYF. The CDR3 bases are TGTGCCAGCAGTGATTACAGGAGCACAGATACGCAGTATTTT.

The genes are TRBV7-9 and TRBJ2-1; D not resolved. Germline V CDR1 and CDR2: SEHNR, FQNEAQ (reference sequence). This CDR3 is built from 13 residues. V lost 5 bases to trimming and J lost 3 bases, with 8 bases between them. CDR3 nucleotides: TGTGCCAGCAGCCAGCCGAACTACAATGAGCAGTTCTTC. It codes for CASSQPNYNEQFF.

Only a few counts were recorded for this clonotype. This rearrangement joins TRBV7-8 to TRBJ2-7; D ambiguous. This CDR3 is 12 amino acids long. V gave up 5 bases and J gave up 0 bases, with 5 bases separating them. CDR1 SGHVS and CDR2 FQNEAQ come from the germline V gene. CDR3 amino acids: CASSGSSYEQYF. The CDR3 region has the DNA TGTGCCAGCAGCGGCAGCTCCTACGAGCAGTACTTC.

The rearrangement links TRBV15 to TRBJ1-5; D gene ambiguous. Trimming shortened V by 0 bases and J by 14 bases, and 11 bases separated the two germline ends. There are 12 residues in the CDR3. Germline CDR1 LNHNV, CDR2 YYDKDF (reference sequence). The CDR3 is CATSRDEGEEHF. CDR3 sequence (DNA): TGTGCCACCAGCAGAGATGAAGGTGAAGAGCATTTT. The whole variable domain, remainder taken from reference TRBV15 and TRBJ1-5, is DAMVIQNPRYQVTQFGKPVTLSCSQTLNHNVMYWYQQKSSQAPKLLFHYYDKDFNNEADTPDNFQSRRPNTSFCFLDIRSPGLGDTAMYLCATSRDEGEEHFGDGTRLSIL.

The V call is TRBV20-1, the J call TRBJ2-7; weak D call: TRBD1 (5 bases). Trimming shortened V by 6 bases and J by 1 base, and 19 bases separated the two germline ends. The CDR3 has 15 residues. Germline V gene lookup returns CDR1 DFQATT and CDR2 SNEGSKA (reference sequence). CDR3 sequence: CSAIAPAGLSYEQYF. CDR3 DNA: TGCAGTGCCATCGCCCCGGCAGGGCTTTCCTACGAGCAGTACTTC.

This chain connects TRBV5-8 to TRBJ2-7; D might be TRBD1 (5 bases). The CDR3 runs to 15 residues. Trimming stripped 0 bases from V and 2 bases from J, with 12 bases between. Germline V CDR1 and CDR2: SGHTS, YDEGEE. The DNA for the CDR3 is TGTGCCAGCAGCTTGGTCGGCCAGGGCCCCTACGAGCAGTACTTC. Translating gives CASSLVGQGPYEQYF.

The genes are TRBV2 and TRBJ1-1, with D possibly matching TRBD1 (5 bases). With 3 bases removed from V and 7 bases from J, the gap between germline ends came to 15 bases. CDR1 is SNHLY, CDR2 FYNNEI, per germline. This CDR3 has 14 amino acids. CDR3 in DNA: TGTGCCAGCAGTGACTGGGGGACCGCCATTGAAGCTTTCTTT. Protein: CASSDWGTAIEAFF. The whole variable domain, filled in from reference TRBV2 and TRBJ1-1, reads EPEVTQTPSHQVTQMGQEVILRCVPISNHLYFYWYRQILGQKVEFLVSFYNNEISEKSEIFDDQFSVERPDGSNFTLKIRSTKLEDSAMYFCASSDWGTAIEAFFGQGTRLTVV.

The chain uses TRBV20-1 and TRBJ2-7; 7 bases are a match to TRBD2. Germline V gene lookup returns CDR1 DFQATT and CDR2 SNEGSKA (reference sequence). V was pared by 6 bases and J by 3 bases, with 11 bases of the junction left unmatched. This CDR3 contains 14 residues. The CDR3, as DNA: TGCAGTGCCGCGAGGTCGGGGGGTAACTACGAGCAGTACTTC. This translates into CSAARSGGNYEQYF.

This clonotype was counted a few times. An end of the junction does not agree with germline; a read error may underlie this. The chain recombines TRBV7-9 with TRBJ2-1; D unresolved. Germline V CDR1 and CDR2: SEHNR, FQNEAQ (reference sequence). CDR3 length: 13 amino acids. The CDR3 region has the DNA TGCGCCAGCAGCTTGGATACCCACAATGAGCAGTTCTTC. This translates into CASSLDTHNEQFF.

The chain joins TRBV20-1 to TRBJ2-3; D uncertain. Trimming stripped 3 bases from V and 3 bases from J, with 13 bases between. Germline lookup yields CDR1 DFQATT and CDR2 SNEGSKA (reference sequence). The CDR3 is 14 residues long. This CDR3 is CSARWGVRTDTQYF. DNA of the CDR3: TGCAGTGCTAGGTGGGGTGTGAGGACAGATACGCAGTATTTT.

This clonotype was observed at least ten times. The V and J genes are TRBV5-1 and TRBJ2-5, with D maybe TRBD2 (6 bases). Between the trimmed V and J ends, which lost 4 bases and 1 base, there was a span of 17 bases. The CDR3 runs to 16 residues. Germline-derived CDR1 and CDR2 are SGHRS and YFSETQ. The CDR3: CASSPASDQSQETQYF. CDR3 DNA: TGCGCCAGCAGCCCTGCTAGCGACCAATCCCAAGAGACCCAGTACTTC.

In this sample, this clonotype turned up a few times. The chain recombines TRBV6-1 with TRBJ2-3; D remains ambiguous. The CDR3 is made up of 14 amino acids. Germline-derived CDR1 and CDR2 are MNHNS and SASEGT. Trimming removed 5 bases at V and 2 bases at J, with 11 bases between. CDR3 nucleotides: TGTGCCAGCAGTCCGGACCAGGCCACAGATACGCAGTATTTT. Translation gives CASSPDQATDTQYF.

CDR3 sequence (DNA): TGTGCCAGCAGCCGCGAGTCTGGGGCCAACGTCCTGACTTTC. Translation: CASSRESGANVLTF. The chain has TRBV7-2 and TRBJ2-6, with D hard to call. V lost 5 bases, J lost 1 base, and 6 bases lay in between. Germline-derived CDR1 and CDR2 are SGHTA and FQGNSA. The CDR3 contains 14 residues.

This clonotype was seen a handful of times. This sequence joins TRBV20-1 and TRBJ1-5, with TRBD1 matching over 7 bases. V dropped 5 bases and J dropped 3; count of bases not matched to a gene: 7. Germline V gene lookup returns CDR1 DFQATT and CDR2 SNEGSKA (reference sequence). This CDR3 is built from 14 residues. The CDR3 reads CSAPETGLNQPQHF. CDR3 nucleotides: TGCAGTGCTCCGGAGACAGGGCTCAATCAGCCCCAGCATTTT.

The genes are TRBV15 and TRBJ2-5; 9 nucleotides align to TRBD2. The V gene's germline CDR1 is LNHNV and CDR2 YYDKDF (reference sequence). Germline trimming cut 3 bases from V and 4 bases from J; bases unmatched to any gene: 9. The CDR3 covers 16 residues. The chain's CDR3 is CATSSVAGEGGETQYF. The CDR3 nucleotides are TGTGCCACCAGCAGCGTAGCGGGAGAAGGGGGAGAGACCCAGTACTTC.